The 30 T cell receptor beta chains listed next were all sequenced from one sample in a study of cytomegalovirus exposure and HLA in healthy donors. Primers for the PCR totalled 60 Vbeta and 13 Jbeta. The table came from immunoSEQ multiplex PCR; TCRdb's copy has only in-frame clones and leaves some out. The profile shows about 41,000 clones, about 85% of them singletons. Sequencing used PBMCs. These receptors were taken from a man in his fifties in good health and CMV-seronegative.

CDR3 loop: CASRSTVRDRNEQFF. For the CDR3, the DNA is TGTGCCAGCAGGAGTACCGTCCGGGATAGGAATGAGCAGTTCTTC. V is TRBV6-5 and J is TRBJ2-1, with D maybe TRBD2 (5 bases). The length of the CDR3 is 15 residues. CDR1 is MNHEY and CDR2 is SVGAGI in the germline V gene. Trimming shortened V by 6 bases and J by 7 bases, and 19 bases separated the two germline ends.

This clone has more than one count but fewer than ten. The J gene is TRBJ1-1, the V gene TRBV6-4; perhaps TRBD1 as D (6 bases). V was trimmed by 6 bases and J by 4 bases, leaving 21 bases between them. The CDR3 spans 16 residues. Germline values: CDR1 MRHNA, CDR2 SNTAGT. The CDR3 reads CASRDGGLPGCTEAFF. CDR3 nucleotides: TGTGCCAGCAGGGATGGGGGCCTCCCAGGGTGCACTGAAGCTTTCTTT.

The V and J genes are TRBV7-2 and TRBJ2-1; a weak D match, TRBD2 (5 bases). Germline V lookup: CDR1 SGHTA, CDR2 FQGNSA. Trimming left V 5 bases short and J 10 bases short, with 15 bases between. The CDR3 has 13 amino acids. For the CDR3, the DNA is TGTGCCAGCAGCCCTCCCTCTAGCTTGGAGCAGTTCTTC. Protein: CASSPPSSLEQFF.

This chain links TRBV7-2 with TRBJ1-5, with D possibly being TRBD1 (6 bases). The germline V gene has CDR1 SGHTA and CDR2 FQGNSA. This CDR3 is built from 15 residues. The V end lost 3 bases, the J end lost 0 bases, and 9 bases lay between the germline ends. This chain's CDR3 is CASSFTGTSNQPQHF. The DNA for the CDR3 is TGTGCCAGCAGCTTTACAGGGACTAGCAATCAGCCCCAGCATTTT.

The CDR3 is CASSLYGRFQTQYF. The CDR3 nucleotides read TGTGCCAGCAGTTTATACGGGAGGTTCCAGACCCAGTACTTC. V is TRBV27 and J is TRBJ2-5, with 7 bases fitting TRBD2. V shed 1 base, J shed 6 bases, and the junction held 5 bases outside the gene matches. The CDR3 contains 14 residues. Germline CDR1 and CDR2: MNHEY and SMNVEV (reference sequence).

This clone has only one observation. The chain joins TRBV27 to TRBJ1-1, with D perhaps TRBD1 (6 bases). V lost 5 bases, J lost 5 bases, and 24 bases lay in between. The CDR3 extends over 17 amino acids. CDR1 MNHEY and CDR2 SMNVEV come from the germline V gene (reference sequence). CDR3 DNA sequence: TGTGCCAGCAGTAAGATCAAAAAGGGGGGGGCAATAACTGAAGCTTTCTTT. Residues: CASSKIKKGGAITEAFF.

This clone was recorded once. The V and J genes are TRBV10-2 and TRBJ2-1; D is unresolved. The germline V and J ends were trimmed by 4 bases and 5 bases, with 6 bases remaining between them. CDR3 length equals 12 residues. CDR1 is WSHSY, CDR2 SAAADI, per germline. CDR3 in DNA: TGCGCCAGCAGTGTCACTGACAATGAGCAGTTCTTC. Encoded protein: CASSVTDNEQFF.

This rearrangement joins TRBV28 to TRBJ2-7, with D unresolved. The CDR3 runs to 15 residues. Trimming left V 7 bases short and J 1 base short, with 17 bases between. Germline V lookup: CDR1 MDHEN, CDR2 SYDVKM. CDR3 in amino acids: CASTSPKQASYEQYF. CDR3 DNA sequence: TGTGCCAGCACCTCCCCCAAGCAGGCTTCCTACGAGCAGTACTTC.

This sequence joins TRBV5-1 and TRBJ1-1, with D perhaps matching TRBD1 (6 bases). There are 14 residues in the CDR3. Germline V CDR1 and CDR2: SGHRS, YFSETQ. V was clipped by 3 bases and J by 1 base, with 10 bases between them. The CDR3 coding sequence is TGCGCCAGCAGCTCGGGACACGAGAACACTGAAGCTTTCTTT. It specifies CASSSGHENTEAFF. Full variable domain (outside the CDR3, taken from reference TRBV5-1 and TRBJ1-1): KAGVTQTPRYLIKTRGQQVTLSCSPISGHRSVSWYQQTPGQGLQFLFEYFSETQRNKGNFPGRFSGRQFSNSRSEMNVSTLELGDSALYLCASSSGHENTEAFFGQGTRLTVV.

J is TRBJ2-5 and V is TRBV7-9; D is undetermined. Germline V lookup: CDR1 SEHNR, CDR2 FQNEAQ (reference sequence). The CDR3 consists of 15 residues. V lost 4 bases, J lost 4 bases, and 16 bases lay in between. The CDR3 here is CASSSHLEIGETQYF. As DNA, the CDR3 is TGTGCCAGCAGCTCCCATTTAGAAATCGGAGAGACCCAGTACTTC. Drawing the rest from reference TRBV7-9 and TRBJ2-5, the complete variable domain is DTGVSQNPRHKITKRGQNVTFRCDPISEHNRLYWYRQTLGQGPEFLTYFQNEAQLEKSRLLSDRFSAERPKGSFSTLEIQRTEQGDSAMYLCASSSHLEIGETQYFGPGTRLLVL.

This rearrangement joins TRBV7-2 to TRBJ2-3; D gene unclear. CDR1 SGHTA and CDR2 FQGNSA come from the germline V gene. The ends were cut back, 3 bases at V and 4 bases at J, with 8 bases in the middle. The CDR3 contains 13 residues. CDR3 sequence (DNA): TGTGCCAGCAGCTTCTTTGGCTCAGATACGCAGTATTTT. Its protein product is CASSFFGSDTQYF.

As DNA, the CDR3 is TGTGCCAGCTCACCCTCAGGGGGAGTTGAGACCCAGTACTTC. This translates into CASSPSGGVETQYF. V is TRBV18 and J is TRBJ2-5; 7 nucleotides agree with TRBD1. Per germline, CDR1 KGHSH and CDR2 LQKENI. Trimming took 3 bases from V and 5 from J; bases not matched to a gene: 6. CDR3 size: 14 residues.

The chain recombines TRBV6-1 with TRBJ1-5; 8 nucleotides align to TRBD1. CDR3 length: 14 residues. Germline V gene lookup returns CDR1 MNHNS and CDR2 SASEGT. V was clipped by 5 bases and J by 4 bases; unmatched bases: 4. CDR3 DNA sequence: TGTGCCAGCAGTCAGGGGACAGGAAATCAGCCCCAGCATTTT. It translates to CASSQGTGNQPQHF.

The chain recombines TRBV9 with TRBJ1-2; 9 bases are a match to TRBD1. This CDR3 is built from 14 residues. The junction had 3 bases not matched to a gene; V was cut back by 3 bases and J by 3 bases. Germline V gene data show CDR1 as SGDLS and CDR2 as YYNGEE. The DNA of the CDR3 is TGTGCCAGCAGCGATACAGGGGGCCACTATGGCTACACCTTC. Amino acid sequence: CASSDTGGHYGYTF.

The rearrangement joins TRBV6-5 to TRBJ2-7, with D maybe TRBD1 (5 bases). The V gene's germline CDR1 is MNHEY and CDR2 SVGAGI. This CDR3 has 13 residues. The ends were cut back, 2 bases at V and 3 bases at J, with 8 bases in the middle. CDR3 protein: CASSYDRFYEQYF. CDR3 bases: TGTGCCAGCAGTTACGACAGATTCTACGAGCAGTACTTC.

Points on this clone: At one boundary the junction diverges from the germline segment, which might be a read error. The chain combines TRBV7-9 with TRBJ2-7; D gene ambiguous. CDR3 length equals 14 residues. Germline V gives CDR1 SEHNR, CDR2 FQNEAQ (reference sequence). The CDR3 sequence: CSSSERHLNYEQYF. The CDR3 region has the DNA TGTTCCAGCTCTGAGAGGCATCTAAACTACGAGCAGTACTTC.

The rearrangement uses TRBV4-3 and TRBJ1-2, with 11 positions matching TRBD1. J lost 3 bases, V lost 1 base, and 1 base had no gene match. This CDR3 has 15 amino acids. Germline V gene sequence: CDR1 LGHNA, CDR2 YSLEER. CDR3 loop: CASSQGTGGYYGYTF. As DNA, the CDR3 is TGCGCCAGCAGCCAAGGGACAGGGGGCTACTATGGCTACACCTTC.

The CDR3 DNA reads TGTGCCAGTAGTACGTGGGGACAGGGCGATCAGCCCCAGCATTTT. As protein: CASSTWGQGDQPQHF. The chain has TRBV19 and TRBJ1-5, with 9 bases identical to TRBD1. This CDR3 has 15 residues. Trimming at V came to 4 bases and at J to 5 bases, leaving 6 bases not matched to a gene. Germline lookup yields CDR1 LNHDA and CDR2 SQIVND (reference sequence).

The chain has TRBV6-5 and TRBJ1-2; possibly TRBD1 for D (6 bases). The ends were cut back, 2 bases at V and 6 bases at J, with 10 bases in the middle. Germline-derived CDR1 and CDR2 are MNHEY and SVGAGI. This CDR3 has 13 residues. The CDR3 coding sequence is TGTGCCAGCAGTTACAACAGGGTTCATGGCTACACCTTC. Its translation is CASSYNRVHGYTF.

This clone was found once. V usage is TRBV15 and J usage is TRBJ2-3; no definite D call. This CDR3 has 13 amino acids. Germline assignment: CDR1 LNHNV and CDR2 YYDKDF (reference sequence). The V end lost 0 bases, the J end lost 8 bases, and 9 bases lay between the germline ends. The CDR3 sequence is CATSRDQSGTQYF. In DNA, the CDR3 is TGTGCCACCAGCAGAGATCAGTCGGGTACGCAGTATTTT.

V gene TRBV6-1 combines with J gene TRBJ1-4; possible D gene TRBD1, 6 bases. From germline, CDR1 is MNHNS and CDR2 SASEGT. This CDR3 spans 15 amino acids. The ends were cut back, 3 bases at V and 5 bases at J, with 13 bases in the middle. Here the CDR3 reads CASSDLGQKNEKLFF. CDR3 nucleotide sequence: TGTGCCAGCAGTGACCTCGGACAGAAGAATGAAAAACTGTTTTTT.

The chain combines TRBV9 with TRBJ1-6; D perhaps matches TRBD1 (6 bases). The CDR3 is 15 amino acids. The V gene's germline CDR1 is SGDLS and CDR2 YYNGEE. Trimming removed 3 bases at V and 7 bases at J, with 14 bases between. The CDR3 region has the DNA TGTGCCAGCAGCGCCAGACAGGCCACGAATTCACCCCTCCACTTT. It translates to CASSARQATNSPLHF.

This chain links TRBV5-4 with TRBJ2-5, with a weak D call TRBD2 (6 bases). V was trimmed by 0 bases and J by 2 bases, leaving 11 bases between them. The germline CDR1 and CDR2 sequences are SGHNT and YYREEE (reference sequence). The CDR3 extends over 15 amino acids. The CDR3 loop is CASSLGGAGQETQYF. CDR3 DNA sequence: TGTGCCAGCAGCTTGGGCGGGGCCGGACAAGAGACCCAGTACTTC.

V gene TRBV6-4 combines with J gene TRBJ1-1; perhaps TRBD1 as D (6 bases). Germline V gene sequence: CDR1 MRHNA, CDR2 SNTAGT. The CDR3 covers 14 residues. Trimming took off 8 bases at V and 1 base at J, with 14 bases between the two ends. CDR3 DNA sequence: TGTGCCAGCGGGGATCTGACAGGGAACACTGAAGCTTTCTTT. Protein product: CASGDLTGNTEAFF.

This sequence joins TRBV7-9 and TRBJ2-7, with 9 bases fitting TRBD2. Per germline, CDR1 SEHNR and CDR2 FQNEAQ (reference sequence). This CDR3 contains 14 residues. V lost 5 bases and J lost 2; bases outside the gene matches: 4. In nucleotides, the CDR3 is TGTGCCAGCAGCAGGTTAGCGGGGGCCTACGAGCAGTACTTC. Protein product: CASSRLAGAYEQYF.

The chain carries TRBV28 and TRBJ1-4; 8 bases match TRBD1. The CDR3 sequence is 15 residues long. The J segment lost 3 bases and the V segment lost 5 bases, leaving 5 bases of the junction unmatched. Looked up from germline, CDR1 is MDHEN and CDR2 is SYDVKM. CDR3 nucleotide sequence: TGTGCCAGCAGTCCCCAGGGGGCAGCTAATGAAAAACTGTTTTTT. Residues: CASSPQGAANEKLFF.

This clone has only one observation. The chain recombines TRBV11-1 with TRBJ2-5; no firm D call. Deletions cut 2 bases from V and 0 bases from J, with 4 bases between. This CDR3 contains 13 residues. CDR1 and CDR2 from the germline V gene are SGHAT and FQDESV (reference sequence). The DNA for the CDR3 is TGTGCCAGCAGCTTACGTCACCAAGAGACCCAGTACTTC. It specifies CASSLRHQETQYF.

This clone has just one count. This sequence joins TRBV7-2 and TRBJ2-5; 11 positions match TRBD2. The DNA end is a closer match to TRBJ2-7, so the J assignment may be wrong. Germline loops: CDR1 SGHTA, CDR2 FQGNSA. This CDR3 has 16 residues. This chain's CDR3 is CASSLGASGRNYEQYF. As DNA, the CDR3 is TGTGCCAGCAGCTTAGGGGCTAGCGGGAGGAACTACGAGCAGTACTTC.

This rearrangement joins TRBV27 to TRBJ2-7; D might be TRBD1 (7 bases). The V and J ends lost 5 bases and 1 base respectively, with 12 bases between them. The CDR3 has 14 residues. Germline assignment: CDR1 MNHEY and CDR2 SMNVEV (reference sequence). The CDR3 protein is CASSHQGGSYEQYF. CDR3 bases: TGTGCCAGCAGTCATCAGGGGGGATCCTACGAGCAGTACTTC.

V usage is TRBV21-1 and J usage is TRBJ2-7; whether TRBD2, the table's D call, matches the DNA was not checked. TRBV21-1 is labeled a pseudogene. The CDR3 loop spans 16 amino acids. CDR3 residues: CARTRGERAPFDEQYF. In DNA, the CDR3 is TGTGCCCGCACACGCGGGGAGAGGGCGCCATTTGACGAGCAGTACTTC.